The rows below give T cell receptor beta chains drawn from one sample of a study of blood T cell repertoires in COVID-19. Measured with immunoSEQ multiplex PCR; TCRdb has only the in-frame clones, and not every one. The sample includes around 120,000 clones, about nine tenths of them seen just once. Sequenced material: peripheral blood. These receptors were taken from a human donor in a cohort sampled during active COVID-19. Both conserved end residues are part of each CDR3. The D gene is left open where the match is weak.

v_call	j_call	d_call	cdr3_nt	cdr3_aa
TRBV18	TRBJ1-5	TRBD1	TGTGCCAGCTCACCTAACCCCGGGACAGATAATCAGCCCCAGCATTTT	CASSPNPGTDNQPQHF
TRBV6-5	TRBJ2-1	TRBD2	TGTGCCAGCAGTTACCTCGGGACTAGCGGGTGGTATGAGCAGTTCTTC	CASSYLGTSGWYEQFF
TRBV4-1	TRBJ2-1	TRBD2	TGCGCCAGCAGCTCCCGGACTAGCGGGAGATTCGGTGAGCAGTTCTTC	CASSSRTSGRFGEQFF
TRBV19	TRBJ1-3	.	TGTGCCAGTAGTATTCAGATCTCTGGAAACACCATATATTTT	CASSIQISGNTIYF
TRBV5-1	TRBJ2-1	.	TGCGCCAGCAGCGTTGAGGGCCACAATGAGCAGTTCTTC	CASSVEGHNEQFF
TRBV19	TRBJ1-1	TRBD1	TGTGCCAGTAGTATCGGACAGGGTGGCACTGAAGCTTTCTTT	CASSIGQGGTEAFF
TRBV29-1	TRBJ2-7	.	TGCAGCGTTGGTGGGCAGGGCCCCTACGAGCAGTACTTC	CSVGGQGPYEQYF
TRBV30	TRBJ1-6	.	TGTGCCTGGAGTTTCCCGACAGAAGGTACCTATAATTCACCCCTCCACTTT	CAWSFPTEGTYNSPLHF
TRBV2	TRBJ2-1	TRBD2	TGTGCCAGCAGGAGAGAGACTAGCGAGTACAATGAGCAGTTCTTC	CASRRETSEYNEQFF
TRBV5-8	TRBJ2-5	.	TGTGCCAGCAGCCCGGGCGGGGTTTCTCAAGAGACCCAGTACTTC	CASSPGGVSQETQYF
TRBV24-1	TRBJ2-7	TRBD2	TGTGCCACCAGTGACCCCGGGACTAGCGGGAGCAACGAGCAGTACTTC	CATSDPGTSGSNEQYF
TRBV27	TRBJ1-1	TRBD1	TGTGCCAGCAGTTTAAGAGGGGGCGCGGACACTGAAGCTTTCTTT	CASSLRGGADTEAFF
TRBV10-1	TRBJ2-1	TRBD1	TGCGCCAGCAGCGTGGACAGGGATCTGACCAATGAGCAGTTCTTC	CASSVDRDLTNEQFF
TRBV11-2	TRBJ2-7	.	TGTGCCAGCAGCTTAGGGGTTAGCGGCGCCTACGAGCAGTACTTC	CASSLGVSGAYEQYF
TRBV4-1	TRBJ1-5	TRBD1	TGCGCCAGCAGCCAAGGGTACGGGGACAGGGGATCTCAGCCCCAGCATTTT	CASSQGYGDRGSQPQHF
TRBV19	TRBJ1-6	TRBD1	TGTGCCAGTAGTCCGGCGGGGGGGACAGGGGATGGTAATTCACCCCTCCACTTT	CASSPAGGTGDGNSPLHF
TRBV9	TRBJ2-3	.	TGTGCCAGCAGCGTATCAGTCAGTAGCACAGATACGCAGTATTTT	CASSVSVSSTDTQYF
TRBV30	TRBJ2-5	.	TGTGCCTGGAGCGAACAGTCAGGCGGGACGGAGACCCAGTACTTC	CAWSEQSGGTETQYF